This T cell receptor beta chain was sequenced for a study of regulatory T cells in long-lasting Graves disease (dated by TCRdb to the early 2020s). General notes on the study: Patients with newly diagnosed Graves' disease had been on antithyroid drugs for under 3 months. This study used TCR sequencing and RNA sequencing of peripheral blood to compare persistent Graves' disease patients against newly diagnosed Graves' disease patients. The study was registered as a clinical trial and conducted in China. TCR sequencing covered about 13 persistent and 20 newly diagnosed Graves' disease patients, about 35 samples in total. Study-level results and caveats: Sequencing and analysis were limited to the TCR beta chain. Patients with persistent disease shared more public clonotypes (over 2,500) than newly diagnosed patients did (more than 900). Preferential use of TRBV28, TRBJ1-2 and TRBJ2-5 was observed in persistent disease, whereas TRBV20-1 and TRBJ2-1 were favored in newly diagnosed disease. The small sample size was acknowledged by the authors as a limitation that may reduce accuracy. Lower TCR Shannon entropy and fewer highly expanded clones were observed in persistent Graves' disease patients than in newly diagnosed patients, which suggested clonal expansion. Because the primary lesion, thyroid tissue, could not be accessed, the study looked at peripheral blood alone.

The time point label of this sample denotes: newly diagnosed GD, antithyroid drugs for less than 3 months. For both TCR sequencing and RNA sequencing, RNA was extracted from PBMCs using TRIzol. Graves' disease was diagnosed according to American Thyroid Association guidelines. Patients for the study were recruited at an endocrinology department in Xi'an, China. From each patient, about 9 milliliters of peripheral blood was collected into an EDTA anticoagulant tube. Ficoll Paque Plus density gradient separation was used to isolate PBMCs, and no further T cell sorting was performed. RNA quality was checked with an Agilent 2100 Bioanalyzer and agarose gel, and concentration with a NanoDrop 2000. In the germline V gene, CDR1 corresponds to SGHRS and CDR2 to YFSETQ. For this chain, trimming is 3 bases at the V end and 6 bases at the J end, and the number of junction bases without a gene match is 32. From cysteine to phenylalanine, the CDR3 is 23 amino acids long. The only DNA kept is the CDR3, 69 bases in frame from the first base.

Ten or more counts support this clonotype. What antigen it recognizes has not been identified. Base qualities were left out, and no much larger clone turns up one base away. The library was produced with multiplex PCR. The reads were generated on an Illumina HiSeq 4000. CDR3 regions were amplified by Arm-PCR with iRepertoire HTBI primers to construct TCR beta libraries. Gel purification was performed on PCR products prior to sequencing. The original methods were these. Gene usage analysis of CDR3 amino acid clonotypes used the 62 TRBV and 14 TRBJ segments found across samples. COPE and FqMerger were used to merge filtered high-quality paired reads into contigs. BLAST was used to align contigs to the IMGT TRBV, TRBD and TRBJ reference genes, and CDR3 was defined following IMGT. Any clonotype with a frequency above 0.1% was counted as a highly expanded clone. Repertoire diversity was measured by Shannon entropy, and V-J evenness by the Gini coefficient. A clonotype was considered public if more than one individual shared it. TCRdb reran the public reads through fastp at Q25 and MiXCR, keeping productive beta chains. Rows matching on CDR3 protein sequence are summarized as one entry with the most common DNA and genes. The V and J calls and clone size are TCRdb's, not the authors'. The sample table records more than 300,000 distinct CDR3 sequences; 15% to 18% of these occur just once. About a fifth of the sample rests with the top ten.

The V and J segments used are TRBV5-1 and TRBJ2-1; 8 central nucleotides agree with TRBD2. The receptor was isolated from a female donor with Graves disease. This material consisted of peripheral blood mononuclear cells (PBMCs), taken at new diagnosis, from a patient treated with antithyroid drugs. The sequenced DNA: TGCGCCAGCAGCTCGAGCGGGGGCTTGCTCGGAAATTGGAATTTAGGGGAGGCCAATGAGCAGTTCTTC. It translates to CASSSSGGLLGNWNLGEANEQFF.